This TCR beta chain was captured in a study of molecular identifiers for immune sequencing clone quantification. At the level of the study: Replicates involved a five-way split of RNA from approximately 20,000 or 98,000 naive CD8 cells, with sequencing of four.

TCRdb re-analysed the PCR reads in MiXCR, keeping a single row per CDR3 protein. The profile shows approximately 680,000 distinct CDR3 sequences, 25% of them singletons. Broader study findings: More than 98% of effector molecules, versus under 1% of naive-cell molecules, belonged to clones above 20 RNA copies.

This clonotype was seen a few times. The target antigen is unknown. The V end was cut by 6 bases, the J end by 0 bases, with 18 bases between. From germline, CDR1 is MNHNS and CDR2 SASEGT. The CDR3 runs 17 residues. The rearrangement links TRBV6-1 to TRBJ1-5; tentatively, D is TRBD1 (5 bases). This clonotype was obtained from a human donor in good health. Some libraries in this study had Jurkat cell RNA spiked in. Sequenced material: naive CD8+ T cells from blood, with Jurkat cell RNA spiked in. The subset is: FACS-sorted CD8+CD4-CCR7+CD45RA+ naive T cells. The CDR3: CASSAIRGEYSNQPQHF. DNA for the CDR3: TGTGCCAGCAGCGCCATAAGGGGCGAATATAGCAATCAGCCCCAGCATTTT.